This TCR beta chain was identified during a study of human T cells and chemical hapten exposure. CDR3 length: 13 residues. Germline CDR1 SEHNR, CDR2 FQNEAQ (reference sequence). Trimming removed 0 bases at V and 6 bases at J, with 9 bases between. MiXCR, run by TCRdb on the RACE reads, gives a single entry per CDR3 protein. Among some 120,000 distinct CDR3 sequences, 9% to 14% were seen once, and the ten largest hold 1.1% to 1.5%. The time point is: patch test 1, 2 weeks after DPC sensitization. The treatment was: therapeutic diphenylcyclopropenone sensitization with weekly scalp DPC. Sequenced material: whole blood, taken in connection with sensitization to the hapten diphenylcyclopropenone (DPC). The receptor comes from a woman in her forties or fifties with alopecia areata. Some clones in this sample may be carry-over from other donors' samples. The V gene is TRBV7-9, the J gene TRBJ2-7, with D possibly being TRBD2 (6 bases). CDR3 sequence: CASSLARRVEQYF. CDR3 nucleotide sequence: TGTGCCAGCAGCTTAGCGCGGAGGGTCGAGCAGTACTTC.